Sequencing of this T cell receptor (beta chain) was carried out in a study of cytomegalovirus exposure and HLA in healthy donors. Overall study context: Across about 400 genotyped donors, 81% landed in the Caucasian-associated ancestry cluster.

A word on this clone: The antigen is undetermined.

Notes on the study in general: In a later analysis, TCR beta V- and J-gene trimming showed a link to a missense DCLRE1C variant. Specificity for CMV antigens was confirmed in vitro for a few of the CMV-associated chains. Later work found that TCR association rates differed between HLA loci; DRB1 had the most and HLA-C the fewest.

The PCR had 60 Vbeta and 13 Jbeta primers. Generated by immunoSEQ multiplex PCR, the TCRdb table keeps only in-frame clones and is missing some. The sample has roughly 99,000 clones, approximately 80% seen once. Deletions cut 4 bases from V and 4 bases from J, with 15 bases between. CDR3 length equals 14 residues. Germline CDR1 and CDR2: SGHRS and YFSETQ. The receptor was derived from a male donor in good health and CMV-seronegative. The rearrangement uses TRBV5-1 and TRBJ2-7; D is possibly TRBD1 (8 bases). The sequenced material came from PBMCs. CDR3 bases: TGCGCCAGCAGCCCTACAGGGGGAGGGTACGAGCAGTACTTC. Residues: CASSPTGGGYEQYF.